The text below deals with one T cell receptor (beta chain). In germline, CDR1 is MNHEY, CDR2 SMNVEV (reference sequence). V dropped 2 bases and J dropped 5 bases, with 15 bases sitting between them. CDR3 size: 15 residues. Using immunoSEQ multiplex PCR, the repertoire was profiled, and TCRdb retains in-frame clones only, with some absent. Counted here are about 2 million clones, less than 95% occurring once; the ten biggest clones make up 1.2%. As defined, naive CD8 cells were CD45RO-negative and positively selected for CCR7, with terminally differentiated effector memory CD45RA+ cells excluded. The source of the sample is a study of shared clonotypes between healthy human individuals.

This receptor was taken from a man aged 18 to 30 in good health. The J gene is TRBJ1-1, the V gene TRBV27; the D gene is possibly TRBD1 (5 bases). The source material was naive CD8+ T cells sorted from blood. The CDR3 is CASSLTGVGSTEAFF. CDR3 coding DNA: TGTGCCAGCAGTTTAACGGGGGTTGGTAGTACTGAAGCTTTCTTT.